This is a list of T cell receptor beta chains from one sample in a study of T-cell reconstitution after alpha-beta-depleted transplantation in children. MiXCR, run by TCRdb on the PCR reads, gives a single entry per CDR3 protein. The table lists about 470,000 distinct CDR3 sequences, 43% of them singletons. The sequencing here drew on PBMCs, taken before TCRalphabeta/CD19-depleted stem cell transplant. Receptors were obtained from a girl aged 2-9 years with aplastic anemia, due to receive a stem cell transplant. CDR3s include the opening cysteine and the closing phenylalanine or tryptophan. D genes are given only for firm matches. A clone size is listed for some rows: how often the clone was seen (once, few, many), or a class if it is expanded.

j_call d_call clone_size v_call cdr3_nt cdr3_aa
TRBJ2-2 NA few TRBV5-1 TGCGCCAGCAGCTTAGGGGGGATGAACACCGGGGAGCTGTTTTTT CASSLGGMNTGELFF
TRBJ2-7 NA NA TRBV20-1 TGCAGTGCTAGAGATCCTCCAGGGGGGACCTACGAGCAGTACTTC CSARDPPGGTYEQYF
TRBJ2-3 NA NA TRBV20-1 TGCAGTGCTAGCGCAGGCCTAGCTGGAGATACGCAGTATTTT CSASAGLAGDTQYF
TRBJ2-7 NA NA TRBV6-2/TRBV6-3 TGTGCCAGCAGTTACACGCCGATGGATGAGCAGTACTTC CASSYTPMDEQYF
TRBJ2-5 NA many TRBV7-2 TGTGCCAGCAGCGCCCTGAGAGGTGGGGGTACAGAGACCCAGTACTTC CASSALRGGGTETQYF
TRBJ1-1 NA few TRBV4-2 TGTGCCAGCAGCCAAGGGGACACTAGGAACACTGAAGCTTTCTTT CASSQGDTRNTEAFF
TRBJ2-7 TRBD1 few TRBV4-1 TGCGCCAGCAGCTACCCCGGGACAGGCTCCTACGAGCAGTACTTC CASSYPGTGSYEQYF
TRBJ1-6 NA many TRBV10-3 TGTGCCATCAGTGATCGGGGCGTGAATTCACCCCTCCACTTT CAISDRGVNSPLHF
TRBJ2-7 NA NA TRBV10-3 TGTGCCATCAGTGACGTAAGGCCAGGCAGAGGTGGCGAGCAGTACTTC CAISDVRPGRGGEQYF
TRBJ2-7 NA NA TRBV7-9 TGTGCCAGCAGCGCTAGAGGAGAGGGATACGAGCAGTACTTC CASSARGEGYEQYF
TRBJ2-2 NA NA TRBV6-1 TGTGCCAGCAGTGAAAGTAGGGTGAGCGGGGAGCTGTTTTTT CASSESRVSGELFF
TRBJ2-5 TRBD2 NA TRBV5-5 TGTGCCAGCAGCTTGTGGGCGGGAGGAGGGGAAGAGACCCAGTACTTC CASSLWAGGGEETQYF
TRBJ2-3 TRBD1 many TRBV10-3 TGTGCCATTAAACAGGGGCCCACAGATACGCAGTATTTT CAIKQGPTDTQYF
TRBJ2-7 NA NA TRBV29-1 TGCAGCGTTGCGCCCCAGGTCCCTCCAGACACCTACGAGCAGTACTTC CSVAPQVPPDTYEQYF
TRBJ2-2 TRBD1 NA TRBV7-9 TGTGCCAGCACGGGTCAGGGGGATGAAGGCACCGGGGAGCTGTTTTTT CASTGQGDEGTGELFF
TRBJ2-1 NA once TRBV20-1 TGCAGTGCTAGCGGACCCCAGAGCTCCTACAATGAGCAGTTCTTC CSASGPQSSYNEQFF
TRBJ2-7 NA few TRBV6-1 TGTGCCAGCAGGGACCGAGGACAGCACTCCTACGAGCAGTACTTC CASRDRGQHSYEQYF